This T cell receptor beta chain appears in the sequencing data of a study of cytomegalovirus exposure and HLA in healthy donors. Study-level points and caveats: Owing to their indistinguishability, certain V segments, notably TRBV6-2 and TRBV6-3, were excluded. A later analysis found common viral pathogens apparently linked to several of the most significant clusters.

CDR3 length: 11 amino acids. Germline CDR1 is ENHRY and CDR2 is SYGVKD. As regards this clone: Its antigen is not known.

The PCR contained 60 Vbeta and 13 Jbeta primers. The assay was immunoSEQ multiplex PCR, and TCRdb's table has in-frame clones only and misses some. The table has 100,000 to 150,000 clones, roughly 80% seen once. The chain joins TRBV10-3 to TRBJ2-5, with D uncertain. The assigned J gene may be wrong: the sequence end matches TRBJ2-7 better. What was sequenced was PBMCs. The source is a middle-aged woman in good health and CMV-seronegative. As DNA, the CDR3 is TGTGCCATCAGAGAACAGTACGAGCAGTACTTC. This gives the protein CAIREQYEQYF.